This record looks at one T cell receptor (beta chain) sequence and its context. Its antigen is not known. The V and J ends lost 2 bases and 8 bases, in that order; junction bases with no gene match: 5. CDR1 and CDR2 (germline): SEHNR, FQNEAQ (reference sequence). The CDR3 extends over 14 amino acids. CD8 cells regarded as naive lacked CD45RO, were positively chosen for CCR7, and omitted terminally differentiated effector memory CD45RA+ cells. Sequencing was at deep level. The protocol was immunoSEQ multiplex PCR, while the TCRdb copy is restricted to in-frame clones and leaves out a portion. The top ten hold 24% of the sample, which has under 850,000 clones, nearly 95% seen once. The data were taken from a study of shared clonotypes between healthy human individuals. As for the study in general: The study enrolled a couple of women and a few men aged 18 to 49.

Study conclusions and caveats: When compared with the clonotypes that were shared by all four sorted-subset donors, the non-shared clonotypes turned out to have lower generation probabilities. Sorted-subset sequencing was shown by rarefaction to be incomplete despite large depth.

This chain uses TRBV7-9 with TRBJ2-1; 8 bases match TRBD1. The sample was naive CD8+ T cells sorted from blood. The TCR was taken from a young man in good health. This chain's CDR3 is CASSLSGGSYEQFF. The CDR3 nucleotides are TGTGCCAGCAGCTTATCAGGGGGCTCGTATGAGCAGTTCTTC.